Shown below are 24 T cell receptor beta chains from a single sample sequenced in a study of blood T cell repertoires in COVID-19. The method was immunoSEQ multiplex PCR; TCRdb's version includes in-frame clones alone and lacks a portion of them. Of some 130,000 clones in the sample, around 73% were seen once. The sample consisted of peripheral blood. The receptors were sampled from a man aged 55-75 years who had recovered from COVID-19.

The chain is built from TRBV3-1 (or the pseudogene TRBV3-2) and TRBJ2-5; TRBD1 aligns across 7 bases. Germline CDR1 LGHDT, CDR2 YNNKEL (reference sequence). Trimming removed 7 bases from V and 2 bases from J; junction bases left unmatched: 4. The CDR3 covers 13 residues. CDR3 region: CASNLGQQETQYF. Here the CDR3 DNA reads TGTGCCAGCAACCTGGGACAGCAAGAGACCCAGTACTTC.

This clone was seen only once. The chain couples TRBV2 to TRBJ1-2; maybe TRBD1 (6 bases). CDR1 and CDR2 (germline): SNHLY, FYNNEI. Trimming removed 6 bases at V and 7 bases at J, with 12 bases between. This CDR3 has 12 residues. CDR3 nucleotides: TGTGCCAGCAGACTAACAGGGCCTGGCTACACCTTC. It encodes CASRLTGPGYTF. Complete variable domain (other parts from reference TRBV2 and TRBJ1-2): EPEVTQTPSHQVTQMGQEVILRCVPISNHLYFYWYRQILGQKVEFLVSFYNNEISEKSEIFDDQFSVERPDGSNFTLKIRSTKLEDSAMYFCASRLTGPGYTFGSGTRLTVV.

This clone was detected only a few times. Other nucleotide sequences in the sample specify the same CDR3. The chain's CDR3 is CAWSRTSGFTDTQYF. Written as DNA, the CDR3 is TGTGCCTGGAGTCGGACTAGCGGGTTCACAGATACGCAGTATTTT. This sequence joins TRBV30 and TRBJ2-3; the match to TRBD2 covers 11 bases. In germline, CDR1 is GTSNPN, CDR2 SVGIG (reference sequence). Trimming took 2 bases from V and 2 from J; bases not matched to a gene: 3. The CDR3 is 15 amino acids.

The chain is built from TRBV19 and TRBJ1-5; 7 bases are a match to TRBD1. Germline CDR1 is LNHDA and CDR2 is SQIVND (reference sequence). V dropped 4 bases and J dropped 4; count of bases not matched to a gene: 10. The CDR3 has 16 residues. CDR3: CASSTRSDRRNQPQHF. In nucleotides, the CDR3 is TGTGCCAGTAGTACACGCTCGGACAGGCGTAATCAGCCCCAGCATTTT.

The chain has TRBV13 and TRBJ1-1, with 7 bases matching TRBD1. J gave up 5 bases and V 4 bases, and 10 bases lay outside the gene matches. There are 15 residues in the CDR3. CDR1 is PRHDT, CDR2 FYEKMQ, per germline (reference sequence). The CDR3 region is CASSYSHRGRTEAFF. CDR3 coding DNA: TGTGCCAGCAGCTATTCCCACAGGGGAAGAACTGAAGCTTTCTTT.

The V and J genes are TRBV5-1 and TRBJ2-7; 8 nucleotides align to TRBD1. V gave up 3 bases and J gave up 7 bases; unmatched junction bases: 12. The CDR3 length is 15 residues. Germline-derived CDR1 and CDR2 are SGHRS and YFSETQ. In DNA, the CDR3 is TGCGCCAGCAGCTCTAGACAGGGGAACGCCCGGGAGCAGTACTTC. This gives the protein CASSSRQGNAREQYF.

The chain is built from TRBV6-5 and TRBJ2-1; 7 bases agree with TRBD1. The CDR3 totals 15 residues. The V and J ends lost 4 bases and 10 bases, in that order; junction bases with no gene match: 13. CDR1 and CDR2 (germline): MNHEY, SVGAGI. This CDR3 reads CASSFPPTRGQEQFF. The CDR3 region has the DNA TGTGCCAGCAGTTTCCCTCCTACTAGGGGACAGGAGCAGTTCTTC.

The chain links TRBV4-2 to TRBJ2-7; 10 positions match TRBD1. The CDR3 is made up of 18 amino acids. Trimming at V came to 0 bases and at J to 7 bases, leaving 15 bases not matched to a gene. The germline CDR1 and CDR2 sequences are LGHNA and YNFKEQ. The CDR3 nucleotides are TGTGCCAGCAGCCAAGAGAGGCCTGTCGGGACAGGGGCAAGGGAGCAGTACTTC. Its protein is CASSQERPVGTGAREQYF.

The rearrangement uses TRBV6-5 and TRBJ2-1; 8 bases fit TRBD2. The V gene end was trimmed by 4 bases and the J gene end by 2 bases; junction bases not matched to a gene: 4. The CDR3 runs to 15 residues. Germline V gives CDR1 MNHEY, CDR2 SVGAGI. Here the CDR3 reads CASSSPGRAYNEQFF. CDR3 in DNA: TGTGCCAGCAGTTCACCCGGGAGGGCCTACAATGAGCAGTTCTTC.

V is TRBV5-6 and J is TRBJ2-3; maybe TRBD2 (5 bases). Trimming took off 3 bases at V and 1 base at J, with 21 bases between the two ends. CDR3 length equals 18 residues. Per the germline V gene, CDR1 is SGHDT and CDR2 is YYEEEE. For the CDR3, the DNA is TGTGCCAGCAGCTCAAGCACCCTGAGAGGGCCCCGCACAGATACGCAGTATTTT. The encoded protein is CASSSSTLRGPRTDTQYF.

The rearrangement uses TRBV14 and TRBJ2-7, with 7 bases that match TRBD2. V trimming: 4 bases; J trimming: 4 bases; junction bases outside the gene matches: 10. CDR3 size: 15 residues. Germline-derived CDR1 and CDR2 are SGHDN and FVKESK. Here the CDR3 reads CASSLGGTVKYEQYF. DNA for the CDR3: TGTGCCAGCAGCCTCGGGGGGACGGTTAAGTACGAGCAGTACTTC.

This clone was found a few times. The V gene is TRBV6-2 or TRBV6-3, the J gene TRBJ1-2, with D possibly matching TRBD1 (5 bases). The germline V gene has CDR1 MNHEY and CDR2 SVGEGT. The CDR3 totals 16 residues. Trimming pared 0 bases from V and 0 bases from J, leaving 11 bases between. The CDR3, as DNA: TGTGCCAGCAGTTACTCGCAGGGTACGACTAACTATGGCTACACCTTC. Encoded protein: CASSYSQGTTNYGYTF.

The V gene is TRBV4-3, the J gene TRBJ2-1, with 7 bases fitting TRBD2. Germline V CDR1 and CDR2: LGHNA, YSLEER. The CDR3 spans 17 residues. V trimming: 0 bases; J trimming: 11 bases; junction bases outside the gene matches: 16. CDR3: CASSQDRWEGFVDKQFF. The CDR3 nucleotides are TGCGCCAGCAGCCAAGATCGGTGGGAGGGGTTTGTGGATAAGCAGTTCTTC.

The chain carries TRBV19 and TRBJ1-1; 7 bases fit TRBD1. The CDR3 is made up of 13 amino acids. Per the germline V gene, CDR1 is LNHDA and CDR2 is SQIVND (reference sequence). Unmatched junction bases numbered 6, after V lost 7 bases and J lost 4 bases. DNA of the CDR3: TGTGCCAGTACGCACAGGGGAGGCACTGAAGCTTTCTTT. Translating gives CASTHRGGTEAFF.

V gene TRBV18 combines with J gene TRBJ1-5, with TRBD1 identical over 9 bases. The V and J ends lost 3 bases and 5 bases, in that order; junction bases with no gene match: 11. The CDR3 has 17 amino acids. CDR1 is KGHSH, CDR2 LQKENI, per germline. DNA for the CDR3: TGTGCCAGCTCACCCAGACCGGGACAGGGAATAGATCAGCCCCAGCATTTT. Its protein is CASSPRPGQGIDQPQHF.

The genes are TRBV5-1 and TRBJ2-3, with D uncertain. The CDR3 has 15 amino acids. The germline CDR1 and CDR2 sequences are SGHRS and YFSETQ. Trimming pared 0 bases from V and 0 bases from J, leaving 8 bases between. CDR3 protein: CASSLAGTSTDTQYF. The CDR3 bases are TGCGCCAGCAGCTTGGCCGGTACTAGCACAGATACGCAGTATTTT.

J is TRBJ2-7 and V is TRBV3-1 (or the pseudogene TRBV3-2); D is uncertain. Trimming pared 6 bases from V and 3 bases from J, leaving 12 bases between. This CDR3 is built from 13 residues. Germline V gives CDR1 LGHDT, CDR2 YNNKEL (reference sequence). The CDR3 DNA is TGTGCCAGCAGGCAGACACCAGACTACGAGCAGTACTTC. Amino acids: CASRQTPDYEQYF.

The genes are TRBV6-5 and TRBJ2-7; D possibly corresponds to TRBD1 (6 bases). This CDR3 contains 12 residues. Germline V CDR1 and CDR2: MNHEY, SVGAGI. The germline V and J ends were trimmed by 5 bases and 2 bases, with 7 bases remaining between them. The DNA of the CDR3 is TGTGCCAGCAGTCAGGGGACCTACGAGCAGTACTTC. Its protein product is CASSQGTYEQYF.

About this clone: An end of the junction differs from the germline gene, which may be a read error. This chain joins TRBV19 and TRBJ2-1; the match to TRBD2 covers 7 bases. Germline assignment: CDR1 LNHDA and CDR2 SQIVND (reference sequence). The CDR3 runs to 15 residues. In DNA form, the CDR3 reads TGTGCCAGTAGTGTCCGGGACTACTCCCACAATGAGCAGTTCTTC. Protein: CASSVRDYSHNEQFF.

The J gene is TRBJ2-6, the V gene TRBV19, with TRBD1 matching 9 bases. The germline V gene encodes CDR1 LNHDA and CDR2 SQIVND (reference sequence). The trim removed 4 bases at V and 2 bases at J, leaving 3 bases unmatched. The CDR3 covers 16 residues. CDR3 DNA sequence: TGTGCCAGTAGTACCCGACAGGGGGCTGGGGCCAACGTCCTGACTTTC. Its protein product is CASSTRQGAGANVLTF.

The chain uses TRBV7-9 and TRBJ2-5; 7 nucleotides line up with TRBD2. The CDR3 runs to 15 residues. V lost 2 bases to trimming and J lost 2 bases; unmatched junction nucleotides: 5. Germline-derived CDR1 and CDR2 are SEHNR and FQNEAQ (reference sequence). CDR3 sequence (DNA): TGTGCCAGCAGCTTATGGCTAGCGGATCAAGAGACCCAGTACTTC. Its protein product is CASSLWLADQETQYF.

The chain joins TRBV5-4 to TRBJ1-4, with TRBD1 identical over 9 bases. Trimming at V came to 4 bases and at J to 8 bases, leaving 9 bases not matched to a gene. This CDR3 has 15 amino acids. Germline V CDR1 and CDR2: SGHNT, YYREEE (reference sequence). The CDR3 sequence: CASSDRQGGEEKLFF. Written as DNA, the CDR3 is TGTGCCAGCAGCGACAGACAGGGGGGGGAAGAAAAACTGTTTTTT.

The CDR3 DNA is TGTGCCAGCAGTAACCTACAGGGTAATGATTCACCCCTCCACTTT. Translation: CASSNLQGNDSPLHF. V gene TRBV28 combines with J gene TRBJ1-6; a possible D gene is TRBD1 (6 bases). V lost 5 bases and J 8 bases, leaving 16 bases between the germline ends. Germline V gene lookup returns CDR1 MDHEN and CDR2 SYDVKM. The CDR3 has 15 amino acids.

This chain uses TRBV19 with TRBJ2-7; 9 nucleotides line up with TRBD2. Germline assignment: CDR1 LNHDA and CDR2 SQIVND (reference sequence). The length of the CDR3 is 14 residues. Unmatched junction bases numbered 3, after V lost 4 bases and J lost 2 bases. CDR3 amino acids: CASSSGRGAYEQYF. CDR3 nucleotides: TGTGCCAGTAGTAGCGGGAGGGGGGCCTACGAGCAGTACTTC.